This record looks at one T cell receptor (beta chain) sequence and its context. Its antigen is as yet unknown. This specimen belongs to a study of shared clonotypes between healthy human individuals. Using immunoSEQ multiplex PCR, the repertoire was profiled, and TCRdb retains in-frame clones only, with some absent. The repertoire includes hundreds of thousands of clones, 74% of them detected once, and about 9.3% sits in the top ten. The donor population consisted of healthy HIV-negative adults with no recent acute infections or vaccinations. CD4+ cells were split into CD45RA+ naive and CD45RA-negative memory subsets. Findings of the study overall: Generally, naive subsets (rather than memory subsets) showed larger estimated richness. How much donors shared clonotypes was expected to be affected by sequencing depth.

Losses at the gene ends were 4 bases for V and 0 bases for J; bases not matched to a gene: 2. The CDR3 length is 15 residues. Germline V CDR1 and CDR2: SGHRS, YFSETQ. The TCR originated in a man between 25 and 39 years old in good health. The chain couples TRBV5-1 to TRBJ2-1; TRBD1 matches 9 bases. Sequenced: memory CD4+ T cells sorted from blood. Stated subset: CD45RA-negative fraction. In nucleotides, the CDR3 is TGCGCCAGCAGCCCGGACAGGGGCTCCTACAATGAGCAGTTCTTC. Its protein is CASSPDRGSYNEQFF.